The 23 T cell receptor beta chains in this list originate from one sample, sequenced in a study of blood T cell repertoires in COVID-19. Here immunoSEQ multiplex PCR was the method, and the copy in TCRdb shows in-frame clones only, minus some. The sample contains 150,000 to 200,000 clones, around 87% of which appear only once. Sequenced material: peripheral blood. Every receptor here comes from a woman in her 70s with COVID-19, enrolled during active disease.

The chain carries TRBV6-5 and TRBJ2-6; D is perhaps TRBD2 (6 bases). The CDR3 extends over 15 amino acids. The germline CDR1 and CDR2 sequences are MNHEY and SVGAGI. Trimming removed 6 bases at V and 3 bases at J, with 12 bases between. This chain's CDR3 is CASSRGWDGANVLTF. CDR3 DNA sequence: TGTGCCAGCAGCCGGGGGTGGGATGGGGCCAACGTCCTGACTTTC.

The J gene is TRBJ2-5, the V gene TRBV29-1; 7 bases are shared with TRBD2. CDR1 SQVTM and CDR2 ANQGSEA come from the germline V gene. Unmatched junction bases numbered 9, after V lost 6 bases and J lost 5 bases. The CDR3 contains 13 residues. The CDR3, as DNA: TGCAGCGTCCTGACTAGCCGAGGGGAGACCCAGTACTTC. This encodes CSVLTSRGETQYF.

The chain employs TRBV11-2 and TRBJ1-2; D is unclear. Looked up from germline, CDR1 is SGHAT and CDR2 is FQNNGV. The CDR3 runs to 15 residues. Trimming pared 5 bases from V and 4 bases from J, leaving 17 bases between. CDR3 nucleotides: TGTGCCAGCAGCGAGAACACCAGTCAGGCCTATGGCTACACCTTC. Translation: CASSENTSQAYGYTF.

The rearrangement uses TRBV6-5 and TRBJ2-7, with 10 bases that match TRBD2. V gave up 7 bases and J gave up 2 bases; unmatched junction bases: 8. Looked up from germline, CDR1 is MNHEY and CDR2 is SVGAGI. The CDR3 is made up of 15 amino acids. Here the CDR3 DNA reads TGTGCCAGCATTCCTAGCGGGAGAGATACCTACGAGCAGTACTTC. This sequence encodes CASIPSGRDTYEQYF.

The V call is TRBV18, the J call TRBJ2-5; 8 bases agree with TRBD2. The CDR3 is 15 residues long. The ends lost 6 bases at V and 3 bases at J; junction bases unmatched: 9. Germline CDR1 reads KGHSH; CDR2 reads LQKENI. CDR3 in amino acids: CASSTEGAGEETQYF. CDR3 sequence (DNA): TGTGCCAGCTCTACAGAGGGAGCGGGAGAAGAGACCCAGTACTTC.

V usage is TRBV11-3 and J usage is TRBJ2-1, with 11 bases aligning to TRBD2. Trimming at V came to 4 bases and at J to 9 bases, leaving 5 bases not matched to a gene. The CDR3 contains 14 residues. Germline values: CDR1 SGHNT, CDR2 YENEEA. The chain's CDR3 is CASSSLAGGSEQFF. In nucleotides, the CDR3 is TGTGCCAGCAGCTCGTTAGCGGGAGGGAGTGAGCAGTTCTTC.

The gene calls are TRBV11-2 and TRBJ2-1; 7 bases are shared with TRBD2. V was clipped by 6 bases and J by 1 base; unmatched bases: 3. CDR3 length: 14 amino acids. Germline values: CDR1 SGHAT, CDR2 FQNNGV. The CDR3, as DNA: TGTGCCAGCAGGGCTAGCGGATCCTACAATGAGCAGTTCTTC. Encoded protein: CASRASGSYNEQFF.

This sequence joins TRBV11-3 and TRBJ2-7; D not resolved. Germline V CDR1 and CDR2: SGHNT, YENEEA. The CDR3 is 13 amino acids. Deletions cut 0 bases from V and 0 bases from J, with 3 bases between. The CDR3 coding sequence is TGTGCCAGCAGCTTAGACGTCTCCTACGAGCAGTACTTC. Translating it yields CASSLDVSYEQYF. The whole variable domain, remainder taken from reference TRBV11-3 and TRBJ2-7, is EAGVVQSPRYKIIEKKQPVAFWCNPISGHNTLYWYLQNLGQGPELLIRYENEEAVDDSQLPKDRFSAERLKGVDSTLKIQPAELGDSAVYLCASSLDVSYEQYFGPGTRLTVT.

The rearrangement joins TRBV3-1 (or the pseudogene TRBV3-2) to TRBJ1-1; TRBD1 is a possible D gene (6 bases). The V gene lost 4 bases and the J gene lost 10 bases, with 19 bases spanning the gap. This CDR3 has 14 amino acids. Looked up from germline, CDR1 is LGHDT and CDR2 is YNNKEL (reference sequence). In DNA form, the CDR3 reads TGTGCCAGCAGCCTCCACAACAGGGACCATCCAGCTTTCTTT. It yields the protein CASSLHNRDHPAFF.

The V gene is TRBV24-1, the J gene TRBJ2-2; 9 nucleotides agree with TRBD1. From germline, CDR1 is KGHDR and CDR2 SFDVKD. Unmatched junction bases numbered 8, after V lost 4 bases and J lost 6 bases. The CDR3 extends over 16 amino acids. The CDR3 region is CATSDFPGQGSGELFF. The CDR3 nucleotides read TGTGCCACCAGTGACTTCCCAGGACAGGGGTCCGGGGAGCTGTTTTTT.

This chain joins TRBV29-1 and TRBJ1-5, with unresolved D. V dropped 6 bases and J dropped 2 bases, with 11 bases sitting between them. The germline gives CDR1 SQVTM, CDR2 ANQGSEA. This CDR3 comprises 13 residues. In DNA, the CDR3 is TGCAGCGTCAACGAGGGAGGCAATCAGCCCCAGCATTTT. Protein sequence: CSVNEGGNQPQHF.

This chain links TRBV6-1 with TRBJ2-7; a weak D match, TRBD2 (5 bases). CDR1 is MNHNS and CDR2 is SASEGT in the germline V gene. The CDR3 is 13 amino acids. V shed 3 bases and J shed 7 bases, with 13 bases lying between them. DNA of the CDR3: TGTGCCAGCAGTGAGTGGCGGGTTGAGGAGCAGTACTTC. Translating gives CASSEWRVEEQYF.

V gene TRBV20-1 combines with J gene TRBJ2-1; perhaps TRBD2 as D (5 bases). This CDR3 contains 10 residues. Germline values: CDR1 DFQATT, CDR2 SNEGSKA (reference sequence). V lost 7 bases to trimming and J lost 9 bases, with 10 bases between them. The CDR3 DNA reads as TGCAGTGGGAGGTTAGTTGAGCAGTTCTTC. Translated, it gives CSGRLVEQFF.

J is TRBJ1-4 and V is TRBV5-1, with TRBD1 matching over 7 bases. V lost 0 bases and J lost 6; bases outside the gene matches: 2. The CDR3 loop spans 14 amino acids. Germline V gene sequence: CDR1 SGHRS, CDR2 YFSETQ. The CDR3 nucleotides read TGCGCCAGCAGCTTGGACAGGGGTGATGAAAAACTGTTTTTT. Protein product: CASSLDRGDEKLFF.

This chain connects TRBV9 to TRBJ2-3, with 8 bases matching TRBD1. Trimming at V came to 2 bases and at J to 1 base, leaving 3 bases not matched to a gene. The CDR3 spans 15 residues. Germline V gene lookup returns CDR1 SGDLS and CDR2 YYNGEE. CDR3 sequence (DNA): TGTGCCAGCAGCGTTTTGACAGGGGGCACAGATACGCAGTATTTT. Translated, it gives CASSVLTGGTDTQYF. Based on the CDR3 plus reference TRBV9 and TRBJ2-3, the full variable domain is DSGVTQTPKHLITATGQRVTLRCSPRSGDLSVYWYQQSLDQGLQFLIQYYNGEERAKGNILERFSAQQFPDLHSELNLSSLELGDSALYFCASSVLTGGTDTQYFGPGTRLTVL.

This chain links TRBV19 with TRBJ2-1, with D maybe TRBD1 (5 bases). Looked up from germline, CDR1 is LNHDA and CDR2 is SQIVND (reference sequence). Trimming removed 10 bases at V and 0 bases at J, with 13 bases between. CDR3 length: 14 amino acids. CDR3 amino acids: CATSTGNSYNEQFF. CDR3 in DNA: TGTGCCACCTCTACAGGAAACTCCTACAATGAGCAGTTCTTC.

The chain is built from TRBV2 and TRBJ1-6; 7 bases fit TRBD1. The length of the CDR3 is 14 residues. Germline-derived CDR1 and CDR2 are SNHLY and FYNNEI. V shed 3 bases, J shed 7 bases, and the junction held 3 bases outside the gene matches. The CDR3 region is CASSDRDRNSPLHF. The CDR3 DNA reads TGTGCCAGCAGTGACCGGGACAGAAATTCACCCCTCCACTTT.

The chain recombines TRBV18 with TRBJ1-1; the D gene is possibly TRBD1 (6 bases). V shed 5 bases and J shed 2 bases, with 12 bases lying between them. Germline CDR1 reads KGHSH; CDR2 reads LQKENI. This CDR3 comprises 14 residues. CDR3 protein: CASSSYRVNTEAFF. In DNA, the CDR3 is TGTGCCAGCTCATCATACAGGGTCAACACTGAAGCTTTCTTT.

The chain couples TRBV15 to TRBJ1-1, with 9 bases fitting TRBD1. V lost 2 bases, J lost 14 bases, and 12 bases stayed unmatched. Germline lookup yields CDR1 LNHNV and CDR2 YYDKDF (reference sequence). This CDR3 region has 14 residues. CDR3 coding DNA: TGTGCCACCAGCAGAAAATACGGGACAGGGTATGAGTTCTTT. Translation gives CATSRKYGTGYEFF. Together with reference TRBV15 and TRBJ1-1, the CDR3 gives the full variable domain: DAMVIQNPRYQVTQFGKPVTLSCSQTLNHNVMYWYQQKSSQAPKLLFHYYDKDFNNEADTPDNFQSRRPNTSFCFLDIRSPGLGDTAMYLCATSRKYGTGYEFFGQGTRLTVV.

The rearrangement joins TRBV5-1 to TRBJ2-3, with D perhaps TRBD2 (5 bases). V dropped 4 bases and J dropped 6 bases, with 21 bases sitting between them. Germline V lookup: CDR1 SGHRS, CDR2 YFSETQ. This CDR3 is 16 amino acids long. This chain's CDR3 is CASSPPRAEGRDTQYF. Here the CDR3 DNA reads TGCGCCAGCAGCCCGCCCCGGGCTGAGGGCCGGGATACGCAGTATTTT.

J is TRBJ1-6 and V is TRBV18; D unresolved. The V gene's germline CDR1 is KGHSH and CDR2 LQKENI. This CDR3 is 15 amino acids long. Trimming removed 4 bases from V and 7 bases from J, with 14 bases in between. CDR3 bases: TGTGCCAGCTCACGAACTGGATCGGAGAATTCACCCCTCCACTTT. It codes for CASSRTGSENSPLHF.

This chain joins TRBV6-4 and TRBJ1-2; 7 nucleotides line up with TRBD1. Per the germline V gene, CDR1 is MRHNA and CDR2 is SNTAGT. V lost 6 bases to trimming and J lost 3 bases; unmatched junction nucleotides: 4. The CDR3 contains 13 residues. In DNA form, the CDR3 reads TGTGCCAGCAGCCCTACAGGGGACTATGGCTACACCTTC. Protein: CASSPTGDYGYTF.

For the CDR3, the DNA is TGCAGTGCTATTGAGAGGGCCTTCACCGAGCAGTACTTC. Translated: CSAIERAFTEQYF. V usage is TRBV20-1 and J usage is TRBJ2-7; weak D call: TRBD2 (5 bases). Trimming left V 4 bases short and J 6 bases short, with 16 bases between. Germline values: CDR1 DFQATT, CDR2 SNEGSKA (reference sequence). This CDR3 is built from 13 residues.